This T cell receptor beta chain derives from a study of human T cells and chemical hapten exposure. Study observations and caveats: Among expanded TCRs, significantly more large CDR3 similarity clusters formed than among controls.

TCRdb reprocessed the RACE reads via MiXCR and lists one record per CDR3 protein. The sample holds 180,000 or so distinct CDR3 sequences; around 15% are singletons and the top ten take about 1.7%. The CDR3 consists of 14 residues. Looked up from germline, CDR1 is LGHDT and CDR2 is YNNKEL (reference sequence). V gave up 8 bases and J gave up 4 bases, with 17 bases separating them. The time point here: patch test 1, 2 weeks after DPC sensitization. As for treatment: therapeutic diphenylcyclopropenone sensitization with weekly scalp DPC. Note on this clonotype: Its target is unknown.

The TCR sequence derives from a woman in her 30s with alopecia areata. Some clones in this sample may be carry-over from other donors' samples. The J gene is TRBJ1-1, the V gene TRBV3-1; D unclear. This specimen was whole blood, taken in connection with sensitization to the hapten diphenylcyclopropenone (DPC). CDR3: CASSQRGSTTEAFF. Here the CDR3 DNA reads TGTGCCAGCTCACAGCGAGGGAGTACCACTGAAGCTTTCTTT.